The 29 T cell receptor beta chains below all came from one sample that was sequenced in a study of cytomegalovirus exposure and HLA in healthy donors. This PCR relied on a set of 60 Vbeta primers and 13 Jbeta primers. The assay was immunoSEQ multiplex PCR, and TCRdb's table has in-frame clones only and misses some. The sample has 90,000 to 120,000 clones; 79% are singletons. Sequencing was done on a sample of PBMCs. The receptors here all came from a woman in her thirties or forties in good health and CMV-seronegative.

The rearrangement joins TRBV21-1 to TRBJ2-2; the tabulated D call, TRBD1, remains unverified against the DNA. TRBV21-1 is a pseudogene. The CDR3 spans 16 residues. The CDR3 loop reads CASSKGGRGSTGELFF. The CDR3 DNA reads as TGTGCCAGCAGCAAAGGAGGCAGGGGGAGTACCGGGGAGCTGTTTTTT.

The V and J genes are TRBV28 and TRBJ1-5; D gene uncertain. Trimming cost V 6 bases and J 0 bases, with 3 bases left between them. The CDR3 sequence is 12 residues long. The germline V gene has CDR1 MDHEN and CDR2 SYDVKM. The CDR3 nucleotides read TGTGCCAGCAGGTATAGCAATCAGCCCCAGCATTTT. Translating gives CASRYSNQPQHF.

This clone appeared a few times. This rearrangement joins TRBV28 to TRBJ2-3; D perhaps matches TRBD2 (5 bases). Per germline, CDR1 MDHEN and CDR2 SYDVKM. The V and J ends lost 4 bases and 7 bases respectively, with 18 bases between them. CDR3 size: 15 residues. For the CDR3, the DNA is TGTGCCAGCAGTTCCCCGGAGGTCCAATGGAATACGCAGTATTTT. Translating gives CASSSPEVQWNTQYF.

The chain is built from TRBV6-5 and TRBJ1-1, with TRBD1 identical over 9 bases. Germline V CDR1 and CDR2: MNHEY, SVGAGI. Trimming cost V 0 bases and J 5 bases; bases outside gene matches: 4. CDR3 length: 15 residues. The CDR3 DNA follows: TGTGCCAGCAGTTACTCGGGACAGGGAAGGACTGAAGCTTTCTTT. Translating gives CASSYSGQGRTEAFF.

The rearrangement uses TRBV11-3 and TRBJ2-1; TRBD2 is a possible D gene (5 bases). This CDR3 is 16 amino acids long. V lost 5 bases and J lost 0, with 14 bases in between. CDR1 and CDR2 from the germline V gene are SGHNT and YENEEA. CDR3 sequence (DNA): TGTGCCAGCAGCACCCGATGGGAGAGCTCCTACAATGAGCAGTTCTTC. Its protein product is CASSTRWESSYNEQFF.

This chain uses TRBV25-1 with TRBJ1-6; 7 nucleotides align to TRBD1. V lost 2 bases, J lost 7 bases, and 5 bases stayed unmatched. Looked up from germline, CDR1 is MGHDK and CDR2 is SYGVNS. This CDR3 comprises 15 residues. In nucleotides, the CDR3 is TGTGCCAGCAGTGAAACCGGGACAGCAAATTCACCCCTCCACTTT. Protein product: CASSETGTANSPLHF.

CDR3 DNA: TGTGCCAGCAGTTACTATAAGGGGTCTGGAAACACCATATATTTT. Encoded protein: CASSYYKGSGNTIYF. The V call is TRBV6-6, the J call TRBJ1-3; D is perhaps TRBD1 (5 bases). The V gene lost 1 base and the J gene lost 1 base, with 8 bases spanning the gap. This CDR3 has 15 residues. CDR1 and CDR2 (germline): MNHNY, SVGAGI (reference sequence).

CDR3 sequence (DNA): TGTGCCAGCAGTTTTTATCAGCCCGGGACAGGGGGGTTGTATAGCAATCAGCCCCAGCATTTT. Protein: CASSFYQPGTGGLYSNQPQHF. J is TRBJ1-5 and V is TRBV28, with TRBD1 identical over 11 bases. Trimming cost V 3 bases and J 0 bases; bases outside gene matches: 16. The germline V gene has CDR1 MDHEN and CDR2 SYDVKM. This CDR3 spans 21 amino acids.

This rearrangement joins TRBV28 to TRBJ2-5; 9 nucleotides match TRBD2. This CDR3 comprises 14 residues. Trimming cost V 8 bases and J 5 bases; bases outside gene matches: 9. Germline V gene lookup returns CDR1 MDHEN and CDR2 SYDVKM. The CDR3 here is CASGDYGLAETQYF. Written as DNA, the CDR3 is TGTGCCAGCGGCGACTATGGACTAGCGGAGACCCAGTACTTC.

The chain is built from TRBV14 and TRBJ2-5; 11 bases fit TRBD2. CDR3 size: 18 residues. Germline trimming cut 5 bases from V and 4 bases from J; bases unmatched to any gene: 15. Germline V gives CDR1 SGHDN, CDR2 FVKESK. The CDR3 nucleotides read TGTGCCAGCAGCTACACGACTAGCGGGATCGTTCTGGGAGAGACCCAGTACTTC. This translates into CASSYTTSGIVLGETQYF.

The rearrangement links TRBV4-1 to TRBJ1-4; D is possibly TRBD1 (6 bases). V was clipped by 2 bases and J by 0 bases, with 16 bases between them. From germline, CDR1 is MGHRA and CDR2 YSYEKL. This CDR3 region has 18 residues. The CDR3 is CASSQLVDSFSTNEKLFF. The CDR3 DNA is TGCGCCAGCAGCCAACTCGTGGACAGTTTCTCAACTAATGAAAAACTGTTTTTT.

A word on this clone: Sequence at one end of the junction differs from germline and may be a read error. Other DNA sequences of this sample code for an identical CDR3. CDR3 DNA: TGTGCCAGCAGGTCAGGTCCGAATAATTCCCCCCTCCACTTT. Translated, it gives CASRSGPNNSPLHF. The chain uses TRBV27 and TRBJ1-6; D uncertain. Looked up from germline, CDR1 is MNHEY and CDR2 is SMNVEV (reference sequence). The CDR3 is made up of 14 amino acids.

The chain recombines TRBV9 with TRBJ2-1; D gene ambiguous. CDR1 SGDLS and CDR2 YYNGEE come from the germline V gene. This CDR3 region has 16 residues. Trimming pared 0 bases from V and 2 bases from J, leaving 12 bases between. In nucleotides, the CDR3 is TGTGCCAGCAGCGTAGGAGTGAACCTTCCCTACAATGAGCAGTTCTTC. Amino acids: CASSVGVNLPYNEQFF. Variable domain in full (rest from reference TRBV9 and TRBJ2-1): DSGVTQTPKHLITATGQRVTLRCSPRSGDLSVYWYQQSLDQGLQFLIQYYNGEERAKGNILERFSAQQFPDLHSELNLSSLELGDSALYFCASSVGVNLPYNEQFFGPGTRLTVL.

This clone was detected only once. The chain joins TRBV6-5 to TRBJ1-3, with D maybe TRBD1 (5 bases). The CDR3 extends over 13 amino acids. Looked up from germline, CDR1 is MNHEY and CDR2 is SVGAGI. V lost 5 bases to trimming and J lost 4 bases, with 9 bases between them. CDR3 DNA: TGTGCCAGCAGTCGGACACAAGGAAACACCATATATTTT. Its translation is CASSRTQGNTIYF.

The chain links TRBV5-1 to TRBJ2-5; TRBD1 aligns across 8 bases. TRBJ2-7 explains the end of the DNA better; the J call may be wrong. The CDR3 sequence is 13 residues long. Germline CDR1 is SGHRS and CDR2 is YFSETQ. CDR3 protein: CASSGQGGHEQYF. The CDR3 DNA sequence: TGCGCCAGCAGCGGACAGGGAGGCCACGAGCAGTACTTC.

The chain carries TRBV27 and TRBJ2-3, with 7 bases fitting TRBD2. The CDR3 has 14 amino acids. Looked up from germline, CDR1 is MNHEY and CDR2 is SMNVEV (reference sequence). J was trimmed by 6 bases and V by 8 bases; bases with no gene match: 11. The CDR3 here is CASSPGTNIDTQYF. For the CDR3, the DNA is TGTGCCAGCTCTCCCGGGACTAATATCGATACGCAGTATTTT.

The genes are TRBV19 and TRBJ1-1; no clear D. The length of the CDR3 is 13 residues. The germline V gene has CDR1 LNHDA and CDR2 SQIVND (reference sequence). V was trimmed by 8 bases and J by 0 bases, leaving 10 bases between them. DNA for the CDR3: TGTGCCAGTTCCCCCCGGGTGAACACTGAAGCTTTCTTT. This encodes CASSPRVNTEAFF.

This sequence joins TRBV25-1 and TRBJ2-2, with 7 bases matching TRBD1. The germline V gene encodes CDR1 MGHDK and CDR2 SYGVNS. The CDR3 spans 15 residues. After removal of 4 bases from V and 4 bases from J, the junction contained 6 bases not matched to a gene. The CDR3 protein is CASSGRDRATGELFF. In nucleotides, the CDR3 is TGTGCCAGCAGTGGCCGAGACAGGGCCACCGGGGAGCTGTTTTTT.

The gene calls are TRBV30 and TRBJ2-5, with a tentative D call TRBD2 (6 bases). The germline V gene has CDR1 GTSNPN and CDR2 SVGIG (reference sequence). The CDR3 spans 14 residues. V was pared by 0 bases and J by 5 bases, with 13 bases between. CDR3 protein: CAWSVRGVTETQYF. The CDR3 DNA reads as TGTGCCTGGAGTGTACGCGGGGTAACGGAGACCCAGTACTTC.

This chain links TRBV5-4 with TRBJ2-7, with TRBD2 matching 8 bases. Germline V CDR1 and CDR2: SGHNT, YYREEE (reference sequence). This CDR3 region has 15 residues. Trimming took 0 bases from V and 7 from J; bases not matched to a gene: 9. Here the CDR3 reads CASSLGSGRMGEQYF. CDR3 DNA sequence: TGTGCCAGCAGCTTGGGAAGCGGGAGAATGGGGGAGCAGTACTTC.

This clone was observed a handful of times. As DNA, the CDR3 is TGCGCCAGCAGCTGGACAGGGGACACCGGGGAGCTGTTTTTT. It is translated as CASSWTGDTGELFF. The chain couples TRBV5-1 to TRBJ2-2, with 9 bases fitting TRBD1. The V and J ends lost 3 bases and 3 bases, in that order; junction bases with no gene match: 0. The CDR3 contains 14 residues. Germline loops: CDR1 SGHRS, CDR2 YFSETQ.

The chain uses TRBV11-3 and TRBJ2-2, with TRBD2 matching 10 bases. The CDR3 runs to 18 residues. Germline V gene sequence: CDR1 SGHNT, CDR2 YENEEA. Trimming removed 3 bases from V and 3 bases from J; junction bases left unmatched: 10. CDR3 region: CASSLGLAGAPDTGELFF. The CDR3 bases are TGTGCCAGCAGCTTGGGGCTAGCGGGAGCCCCGGACACCGGGGAGCTGTTTTTT. The variable domain in full, completed from reference TRBV11-3 and TRBJ2-2, reads EAGVVQSPRYKIIEKKQPVAFWCNPISGHNTLYWYLQNLGQGPELLIRYENEEAVDDSQLPKDRFSAERLKGVDSTLKIQPAELGDSAVYLCASSLGLAGAPDTGELFFGEGSRLTVL.

V and J are TRBV4-1 and TRBJ2-1; 9 nucleotides agree with TRBD2. Looked up from germline, CDR1 is MGHRA and CDR2 is YSYEKL. This CDR3 has 16 amino acids. Trimming removed 0 bases from V and 7 bases from J; junction bases left unmatched: 7. CDR3 amino acids: CASSQETSGRGNEQFF. DNA of the CDR3: TGCGCCAGCAGCCAAGAAACTAGCGGGCGAGGGAATGAGCAGTTCTTC.

The chain joins TRBV7-8 to TRBJ1-1, with D perhaps matching TRBD1 (5 bases). This CDR3 region has 12 residues. Looked up from germline, CDR1 is SGHVS and CDR2 is FQNEAQ. Trimming pared 2 bases from V and 10 bases from J, leaving 11 bases between. The chain's CDR3 is CASSLSRGGAFF. CDR3 DNA sequence: TGTGCCAGCAGCTTAAGCCGGGGGGGAGCTTTCTTT.

This rearrangement joins TRBV18 to TRBJ2-1, with D perhaps matching TRBD1 (5 bases). Germline CDR1 reads KGHSH; CDR2 reads LQKENI. The CDR3 runs to 14 residues. Trimming stripped 3 bases from V and 7 bases from J, with 13 bases between. CDR3 coding DNA: TGTGCCAGCTCACCCCAACGGCCAGGGAATGAGCAGTTCTTC. Protein: CASSPQRPGNEQFF.

The V gene is TRBV2, the J gene TRBJ2-1; no clear D. The CDR3 has 11 amino acids. V lost 8 bases to trimming and J lost 10 bases, with 12 bases between them. Germline V gene lookup returns CDR1 SNHLY and CDR2 FYNNEI. The CDR3 region is CASSPAREQFF. The CDR3 DNA is TGTGCCAGCTCGCCCGCCCGGGAGCAGTTCTTC.

The J gene is TRBJ1-1, the V gene TRBV10-3; 7 bases fit TRBD1. The CDR3 is 17 amino acids. The V segment lost 2 bases and the J segment 1 base; nucleotides outside the gene matches: 10. Germline assignment: CDR1 ENHRY and CDR2 SYGVKD. CDR3 protein: CAISELGGAVRNTEAFF. CDR3 DNA: TGTGCCATCAGTGAGCTAGGGGGCGCGGTCAGGAACACTGAAGCTTTCTTT.

This clone occurred once. The V gene is TRBV4-3, the J gene TRBJ2-7, with TRBD1 matching over 8 bases. CDR3 length: 15 residues. The germline CDR1 and CDR2 sequences are LGHNA and YSLEER. V trimming: 4 bases; J trimming: 3 bases; junction bases outside the gene matches: 8. CDR3 sequence reads: CASSRFWTGNYEQYF. The CDR3 DNA reads as TGCGCCAGCAGCCGGTTTTGGACAGGGAACTACGAGCAGTACTTC.

The V gene is TRBV5-4, the J gene TRBJ1-2, with a weak D call TRBD1 (5 bases). This CDR3 is built from 14 residues. The V gene's germline CDR1 is SGHNT and CDR2 YYREEE (reference sequence). V was pared by 4 bases and J by 7 bases, with 17 bases between. CDR3 amino acids: CASSAIQVLGGYTF. In DNA form, the CDR3 reads TGTGCCAGCAGCGCCATACAGGTGCTGGGTGGCTACACCTTC.